This TCR beta chain was retrieved from a study of T cells in Graves' hyperthyroidism and ophthalmopathy (dated by TCRdb to 2018 to 2020). Broadly, across the study: Peripheral blood was collected at initial diagnosis, before any treatment. TCR Vbeta CDR3 sequencing of 135 peripheral blood samples (over 40 ophthalmopathy, approximately 80 hyperthyroidism and roughly 17 progressor patients) is reported in the paper. After blood sampling, hyperthyroidism patients were treated with methimazole at a starting dose of 30 mg daily, and ophthalmopathy patients were treated with high-dose intravenous methylprednisolone. Thyroid tissue and blood T-cell repertoires from six Graves' hyperthyroidism patients were also compared in the study. For training and testing, the 100 patients in the discovery cohort were randomly divided in a 7:3 ratio. TCR V-J signatures able to tell the groups apart were searched for in a discovery cohort of 100 patients, of whom over 40 had Graves' ophthalmopathy and more than 55 had stable Graves' hyperthyroidism. Whether ophthalmopathy could be predicted prospectively was tested in an independent validation cohort made up of 18 to 20 hyperthyroidism patients plus 17 patients who later progressed to ophthalmopathy.

Stable Graves' hyperthyroidism was defined as the absence of progression to ophthalmopathy over 18 months of follow-up. The hyperthyroidism patients were between 18 and 65 years old and newly diagnosed, with a disease duration of less than 2 months. Patients with uncontrolled infections, other autoimmune diseases, pregnancy or lactation were excluded. Diagnoses were established on the basis of clinical symptoms, serum thyroxine and TRAb, thyroid ultrasound, and orbital computed tomography. Ficoll-Paque density gradient centrifugation was used to isolate PBMCs from 9.5 to 10 ml of fresh peripheral blood. Total RNA was extracted with Trizol reagent, and quality was checked on an Agilent 2100 Bioanalyzer. This clonotype was counted ten times or more. Its antigen has not been determined. No base qualities exist here, and no much larger clone lies one base off it. TCR beta CDR3 regions were amplified from RNA transcripts. A first-round RT-PCR of the TCR CDR3 used the HTBI primer set with the Qiagen OneStep RT-PCR kit. Libraries were constructed in a second round of multiplex PCR, after which size selection and purification were carried out. The libraries were sequenced on an Illumina HiSeq2000 using paired-end 100 bp reads. Regarding the original processing steps: SOAPnuke was used to process the raw data, throwing out any read that contained adapters or uncalled bases, had a mean Phred below 15, or lacked an exact constant-primer or identifier match. COPE v1.2.5 was used to merge high-quality paired reads, and clonotypes were defined as unique nucleotide sequences. MiTCR v1.1 was used to align clonotypes to the IMGT TRBV, TRBD and TRBJ reference segments. Only V-J combinations with frequency above 0.0001, covering 98% to 99.2% of repertoires, were analysed. A TCS score was defined as the ratio between F50 (clonal expansion) and ExV (chaos), using BLOSUM62-based TCRdist between CDR3 peptides within each V-J. Welch's t-statistics and random forest reduced several hundred V-J features to 13, which were used in a naive Bayes classifier (R e1071). TCRdb trimmed public reads at Q25 via fastp, called clones via MiXCR and kept in-frame beta chains. When rows share a CDR3 protein, they turn into one entry using the most common DNA and genes. For this entry, the V and J calls and clone size follow TCRdb and not the study's own pipeline. The table for this sample lists approximately 510,000 distinct CDR3 sequences; roughly 20% of them were counted only once. Less than 30% of the sample is taken by the ten largest.

Ends trimmed: V by 0 bases, J by 5 bases; bases unmatched to a gene: 7. CDR1 and CDR2 are read off the germline V gene as SQVTM and ANQGSEA. Including cysteine and phenylalanine, the CDR3 has 15 amino acids. The sequence is cut down to CDR3 DNA, 45 bases in frame from base 1. What the research found in general, with its limitations: No statistical method was used to set the sample size in advance, and investigators knew the group allocation. In validation, progression to ophthalmopathy was predicted by the model with about 70% sensitivity and about 72% specificity, a median of approximately 6.5 months before onset. A 13 V-J signature model separated ophthalmopathy from stable hyperthyroidism, with around 90% sensitivity and around 84% specificity in cross-validation and 80%/75% in testing. Blood samples also contained most of the expanded thyroid clonotypes (frequency above 0.001), which suggests that blood repertoires may reflect thyroid immune responses.

Material for sequencing was blood. The sequence came from a man aged 18 to 30 with Graves' hyperthyroidism. The sequence joins TRBV29-1 to TRBJ2-5, and 9 bases in between align with TRBD1. The CDR3 here reads CSVEDKTGGTETQYF. The nucleotides read TGCAGCGTTGAAGATAAGACAGGGGGAACGGAGACCCAGTACTTC.